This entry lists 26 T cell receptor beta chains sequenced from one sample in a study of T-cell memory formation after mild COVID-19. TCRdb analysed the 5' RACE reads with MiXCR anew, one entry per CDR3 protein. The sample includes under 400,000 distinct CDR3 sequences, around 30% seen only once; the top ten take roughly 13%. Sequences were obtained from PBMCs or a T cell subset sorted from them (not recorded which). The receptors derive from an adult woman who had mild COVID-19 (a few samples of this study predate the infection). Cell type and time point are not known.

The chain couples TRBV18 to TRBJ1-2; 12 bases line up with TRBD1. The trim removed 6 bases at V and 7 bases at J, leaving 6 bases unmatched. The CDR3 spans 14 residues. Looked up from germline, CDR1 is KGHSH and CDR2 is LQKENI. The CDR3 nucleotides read TGTGCCAGCTCCCGGGACAGGGGGCTTGCTGGCTACACCTTC. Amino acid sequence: CASSRDRGLAGYTF.

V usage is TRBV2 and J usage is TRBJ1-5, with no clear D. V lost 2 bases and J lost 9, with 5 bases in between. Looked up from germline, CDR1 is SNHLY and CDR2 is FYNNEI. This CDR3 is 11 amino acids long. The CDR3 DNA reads TGTGCCAGCAGTGAAACCGGGCCCCAGCATTTT. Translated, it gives CASSETGPQHF.

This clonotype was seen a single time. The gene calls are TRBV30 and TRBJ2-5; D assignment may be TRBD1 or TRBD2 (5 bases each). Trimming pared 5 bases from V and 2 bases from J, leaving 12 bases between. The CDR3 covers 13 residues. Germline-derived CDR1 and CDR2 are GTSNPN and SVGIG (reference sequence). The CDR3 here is CAWGGRVQETQYF. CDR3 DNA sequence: TGTGCCTGGGGGGGACGGGTGCAAGAGACCCAGTACTTC. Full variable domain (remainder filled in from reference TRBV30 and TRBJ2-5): SQTIHQWPATLVQPVGSPLSLECTVEGTSNPNLYWYRQAAGRGLQLLFYSVGIGQISSEVPQNLSASRPQDRQFILSSKKLLLSDSGFYLCAWGGRVQETQYFGPGTRLLVL.

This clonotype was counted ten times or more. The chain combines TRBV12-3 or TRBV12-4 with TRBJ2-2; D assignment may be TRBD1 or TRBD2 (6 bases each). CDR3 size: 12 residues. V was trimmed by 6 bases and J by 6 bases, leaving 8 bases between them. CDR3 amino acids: CASRRGAGELFF. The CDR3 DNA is TGTGCCAGCAGGAGGGGGGCCGGGGAGCTGTTTTTT.

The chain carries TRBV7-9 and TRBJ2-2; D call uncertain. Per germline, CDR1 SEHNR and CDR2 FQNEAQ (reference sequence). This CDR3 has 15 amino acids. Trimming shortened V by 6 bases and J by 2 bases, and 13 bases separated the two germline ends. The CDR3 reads CASRHALDNTGELFF. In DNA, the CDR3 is TGTGCCAGCAGACACGCGCTAGATAACACCGGGGAGCTGTTTTTT.

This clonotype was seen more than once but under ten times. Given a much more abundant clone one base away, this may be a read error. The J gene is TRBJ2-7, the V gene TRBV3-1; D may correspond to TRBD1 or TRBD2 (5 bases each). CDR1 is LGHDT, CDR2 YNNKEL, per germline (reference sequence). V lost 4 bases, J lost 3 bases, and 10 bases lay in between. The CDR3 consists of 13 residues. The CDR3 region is CASSPRDGYEQYF. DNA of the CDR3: TGTGCCAGCAGCCCCCGGGACGGCTACGAGCAGTACTTC.

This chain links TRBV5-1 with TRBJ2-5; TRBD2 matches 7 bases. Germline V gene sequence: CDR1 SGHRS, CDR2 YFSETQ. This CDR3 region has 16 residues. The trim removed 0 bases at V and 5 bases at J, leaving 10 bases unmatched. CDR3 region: CASSLAWGGIGETQYF. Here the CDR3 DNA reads TGCGCCAGCAGCTTGGCCTGGGGAGGGATCGGCGAGACCCAGTACTTC.

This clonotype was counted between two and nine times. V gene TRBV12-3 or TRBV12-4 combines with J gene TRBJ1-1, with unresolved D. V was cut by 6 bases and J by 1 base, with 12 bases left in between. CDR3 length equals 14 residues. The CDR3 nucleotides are TGTGCCAGCAGCACCTCGCCGGGGAACACTGAAGCTTTCTTT. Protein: CASSTSPGNTEAFF.

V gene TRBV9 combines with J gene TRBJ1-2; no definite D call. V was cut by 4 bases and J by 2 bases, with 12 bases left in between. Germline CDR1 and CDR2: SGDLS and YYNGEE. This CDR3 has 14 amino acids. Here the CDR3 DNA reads TGTGCCAGCAGCCCCCGCGCGGAGAACTATGGCTACACCTTC. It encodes CASSPRAENYGYTF.

The CDR3 region has the DNA TGCGCCAGCAGCTTAGGGACTAGCGAGGAGACCCAGTACTTC. This encodes CASSLGTSEETQYF. V usage is TRBV5-1 and J usage is TRBJ2-5, with 10 bases matching TRBD2. The CDR3 length is 14 residues. Trimming at V came to 2 bases and at J to 5 bases, leaving 3 bases not matched to a gene. Germline CDR1 and CDR2: SGHRS and YFSETQ.

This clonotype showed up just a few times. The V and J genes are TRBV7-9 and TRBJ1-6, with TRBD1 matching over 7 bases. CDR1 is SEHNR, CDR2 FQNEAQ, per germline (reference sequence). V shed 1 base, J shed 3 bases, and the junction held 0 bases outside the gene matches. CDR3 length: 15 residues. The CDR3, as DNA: TGTGCCAGCAGCTTAGGGGACAGCTATAATTCACCCCTCCACTTT. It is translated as CASSLGDSYNSPLHF.

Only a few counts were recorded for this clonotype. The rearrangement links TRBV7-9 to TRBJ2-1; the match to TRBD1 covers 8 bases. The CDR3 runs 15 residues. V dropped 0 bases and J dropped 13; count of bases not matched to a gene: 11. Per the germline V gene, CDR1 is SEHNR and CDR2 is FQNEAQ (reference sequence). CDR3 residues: CASSLARGRRGFQFF. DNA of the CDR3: TGTGCCAGCAGCTTAGCCAGGGGGCGTAGGGGTTTCCAGTTCTTC.

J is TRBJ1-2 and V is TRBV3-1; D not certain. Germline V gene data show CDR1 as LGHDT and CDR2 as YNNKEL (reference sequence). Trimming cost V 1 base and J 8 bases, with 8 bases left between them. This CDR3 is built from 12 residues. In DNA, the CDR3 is TGTGCCAGCAGCCAAGGCCTCGCCGGCTACACCTTC. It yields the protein CASSQGLAGYTF.

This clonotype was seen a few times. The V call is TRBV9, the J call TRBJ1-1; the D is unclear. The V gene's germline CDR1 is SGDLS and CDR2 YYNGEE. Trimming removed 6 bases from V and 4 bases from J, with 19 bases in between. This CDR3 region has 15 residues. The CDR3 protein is CASNPLPDVSTEAFF. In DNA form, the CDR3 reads TGTGCCAGCAACCCCCTCCCGGACGTGTCCACTGAAGCTTTCTTT.

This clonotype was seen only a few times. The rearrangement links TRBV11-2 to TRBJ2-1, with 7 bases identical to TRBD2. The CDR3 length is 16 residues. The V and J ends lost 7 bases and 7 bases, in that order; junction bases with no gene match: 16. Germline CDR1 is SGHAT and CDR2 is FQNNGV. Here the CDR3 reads CASTPLLGLGGNEQFF. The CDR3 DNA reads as TGTGCCAGCACCCCGCTTTTAGGACTAGGAGGGAATGAGCAGTTCTTC.

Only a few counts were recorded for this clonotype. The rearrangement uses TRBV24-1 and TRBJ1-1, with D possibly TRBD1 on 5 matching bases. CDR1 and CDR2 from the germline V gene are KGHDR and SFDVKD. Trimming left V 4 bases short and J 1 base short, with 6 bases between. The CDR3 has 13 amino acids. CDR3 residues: CATSERGNTEAFF. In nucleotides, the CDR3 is TGTGCCACCAGTGAAAGGGGGAACACTGAAGCTTTCTTT.

Here the CDR3 DNA reads TGCGCCAGCAGCCAGACCGGGACAGGGCCTTACGAGCAGTACTTC. It is translated as CASSQTGTGPYEQYF. The chain joins TRBV4-3 to TRBJ2-7, with 9 bases that match TRBD1. Per germline, CDR1 LGHNA and CDR2 YSLEER. V lost 3 bases and J lost 4; bases outside the gene matches: 7. CDR3 size: 15 residues.

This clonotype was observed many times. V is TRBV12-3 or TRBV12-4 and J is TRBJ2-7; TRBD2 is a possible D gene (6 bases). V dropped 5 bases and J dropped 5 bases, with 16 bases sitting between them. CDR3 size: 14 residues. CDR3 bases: TGTGCCAGCAGTCGCCTAGCGAGGGGTGACGAGCAGTACTTC. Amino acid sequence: CASSRLARGDEQYF.

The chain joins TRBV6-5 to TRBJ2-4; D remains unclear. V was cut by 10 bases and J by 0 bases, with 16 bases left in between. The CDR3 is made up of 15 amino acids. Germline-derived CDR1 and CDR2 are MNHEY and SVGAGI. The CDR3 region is CAITLWELAKNIQYF. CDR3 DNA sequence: TGTGCCATCACCCTTTGGGAACTAGCCAAAAACATTCAGTACTTC.

As DNA, the CDR3 is TGTGCCAGCAGCACAGGACTAGCGGGAGGGCCAAGCACAGATACGCAGTATTTT. Translation gives CASSTGLAGGPSTDTQYF. This chain uses TRBV5-4 with TRBJ2-3, with 15 positions matching TRBD2. The CDR3 loop spans 18 amino acids. Trimming took 4 bases from V and 0 from J; bases not matched to a gene: 6. Germline V gene lookup returns CDR1 SGHNT and CDR2 YYREEE (reference sequence).

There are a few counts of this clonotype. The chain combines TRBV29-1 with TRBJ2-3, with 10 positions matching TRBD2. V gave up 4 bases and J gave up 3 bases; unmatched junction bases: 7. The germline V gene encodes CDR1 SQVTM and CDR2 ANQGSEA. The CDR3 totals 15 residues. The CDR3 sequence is CSVVTGLARTDTQYF. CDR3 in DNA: TGCAGCGTTGTAACGGGACTAGCGAGAACAGATACGCAGTATTTT.

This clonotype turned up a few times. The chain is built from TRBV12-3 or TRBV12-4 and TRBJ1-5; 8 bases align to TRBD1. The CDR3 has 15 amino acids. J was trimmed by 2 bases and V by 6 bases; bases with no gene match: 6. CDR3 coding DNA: TGTGCCAGCAGACCCGGACAGGGCCGCAATCAGCCCCAGCATTTT. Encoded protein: CASRPGQGRNQPQHF.

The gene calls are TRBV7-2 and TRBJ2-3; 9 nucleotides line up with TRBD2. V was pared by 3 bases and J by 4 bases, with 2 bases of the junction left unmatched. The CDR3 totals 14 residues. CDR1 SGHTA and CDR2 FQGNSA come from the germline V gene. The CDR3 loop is CASSFRLAADTQYF. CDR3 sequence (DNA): TGTGCCAGCAGCTTCAGACTAGCGGCAGATACGCAGTATTTT.

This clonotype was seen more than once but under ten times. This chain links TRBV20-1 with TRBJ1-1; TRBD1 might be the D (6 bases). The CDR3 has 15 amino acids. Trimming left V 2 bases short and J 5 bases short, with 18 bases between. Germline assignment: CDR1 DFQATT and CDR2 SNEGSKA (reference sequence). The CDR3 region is CSARPQQGVRTEAFF. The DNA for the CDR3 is TGCAGTGCTAGACCTCAACAGGGCGTGAGGACTGAAGCTTTCTTT.

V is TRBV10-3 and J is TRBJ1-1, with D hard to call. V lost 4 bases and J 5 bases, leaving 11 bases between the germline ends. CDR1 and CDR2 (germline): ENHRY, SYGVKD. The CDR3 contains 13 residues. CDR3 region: CAISGTTDTEAFF. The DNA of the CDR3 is TGTGCCATCAGTGGGACGACGGATACTGAAGCTTTCTTT.

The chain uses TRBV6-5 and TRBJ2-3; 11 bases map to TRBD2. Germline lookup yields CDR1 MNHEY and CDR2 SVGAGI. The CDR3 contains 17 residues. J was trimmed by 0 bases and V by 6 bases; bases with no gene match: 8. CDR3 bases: TGTGCCAGCAGAAAACTAGCGGGGGCTCTTAGCACAGATACGCAGTATTTT. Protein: CASRKLAGALSTDTQYF.